Presented here are 18 T cell receptor beta chains from one specimen sequenced in a study of blood T cell repertoires in COVID-19. This table comes from immunoSEQ multiplex PCR, and its TCRdb copy is limited to in-frame clones, with some not included. The sample lists approximately 53,000 clones, around 87% occurring once. The sequenced material came from peripheral blood. The receptors were gathered from a woman of 80 years or more with COVID-19, enrolled during active disease.

The chain joins TRBV6-1 to TRBJ2-7; D unresolved. The V gene's germline CDR1 is MNHNS and CDR2 SASEGT. Trimming shortened V by 1 base and J by 1 base, and 5 bases separated the two germline ends. There are 13 residues in the CDR3. CDR3 sequence: CASSEVHSYEQYF. The CDR3 nucleotides are TGTGCCAGCAGTGAAGTACATTCCTACGAGCAGTACTTC.

This clone was counted a single time. This chain uses TRBV5-1 with TRBJ2-3, with 9 bases lining up with TRBD2. Trimming removed 2 bases from V and 0 bases from J; junction bases left unmatched: 10. CDR3 size: 18 residues. Germline CDR1 reads SGHRS; CDR2 reads YFSETQ. For the CDR3, the DNA is TGCGCCAGCAGCTTCTCGACTAGCGGACAACCTAGCACAGATACGCAGTATTTT. This codes for CASSFSTSGQPSTDTQYF.

J is TRBJ1-6 and V is TRBV5-6; the D gene is possibly TRBD1 (5 bases). CDR1 and CDR2 (germline): SGHDT, YYEEEE. The V end lost 4 bases, the J end lost 5 bases, and 10 bases lay between the germline ends. This CDR3 has 14 amino acids. The CDR3 reads CASSRGQNNSPLHF. The CDR3 DNA follows: TGTGCCAGCAGCCGAGGACAAAATAATTCACCCCTCCACTTT. Drawing the rest from reference TRBV5-6 and TRBJ1-6, the complete variable domain is DAGVTQSPTHLIKTRGQQVTLRCSPKSGHDTVSWYQQALGQGPQFIFQYYEEEERQRGNFPDRFSGHQFPNYSSELNVNALLLGDSALYLCASSRGQNNSPLHFGNGTRLTVT.

This chain uses TRBV5-4 with TRBJ1-6; tentatively, D is TRBD1 (5 bases). The germline CDR1 and CDR2 sequences are SGHNT and YYREEE (reference sequence). V was clipped by 4 bases and J by 7 bases, with 9 bases between them. CDR3 length equals 13 residues. The CDR3 DNA sequence: TGTGCCAGCAGCCCCCCAGGGAATTCACCCCTCCACTTT. It is translated as CASSPPGNSPLHF.

The rearrangement joins TRBV2 to TRBJ2-3; 7 positions match TRBD1. V lost 6 bases, J lost 2 bases, and 5 bases stayed unmatched. Germline CDR1 and CDR2: SNHLY and FYNNEI. The CDR3 length is 14 residues. The CDR3 DNA reads TGTGCCAGCAGGAAGACAGGGATCACAGATACGCAGTATTTT. It encodes CASRKTGITDTQYF.

CDR3 sequence: CASSLAGLEFVDTQYF. In DNA, the CDR3 is TGCGCCAGCAGCTTGGCCGGCCTGGAGTTTGTGGATACGCAGTATTTT. This chain uses TRBV5-1 with TRBJ2-3; no definite D call. The CDR3 length is 16 residues. Trimming removed 0 bases at V and 6 bases at J, with 17 bases between. Germline CDR1 is SGHRS and CDR2 is YFSETQ.

This chain uses TRBV29-1 with TRBJ2-7; 9 positions agree with TRBD1. V lost 6 bases to trimming and J lost 1 base; unmatched junction nucleotides: 7. Germline CDR1 is SQVTM and CDR2 is ANQGSEA. There are 14 residues in the CDR3. CDR3 sequence reads: CSVAGDRASYEQYF. In DNA form, the CDR3 reads TGCAGCGTCGCGGGGGACAGGGCTTCCTACGAGCAGTACTTC.

This clone has a handful of counts. The chain joins TRBV6-5 to TRBJ1-2; 7 bases fit TRBD1. V shed 6 bases, J shed 5 bases, and the junction held 12 bases outside the gene matches. Germline CDR1 is MNHEY and CDR2 is SVGAGI. The CDR3 sequence is 15 residues long. This chain's CDR3 is CASRGSGTAKYGYTF. The CDR3 DNA sequence: TGTGCCAGCAGGGGCTCCGGGACAGCCAAGTATGGCTACACCTTC.

The V and J genes are TRBV29-1 and TRBJ2-7; D unclear. Germline V CDR1 and CDR2: SQVTM, ANQGSEA. The CDR3 consists of 13 residues. Between the trimmed V and J ends, which lost 7 bases and 6 bases, there was a span of 19 bases. The CDR3 loop reads CSALENPRGEQYF. DNA of the CDR3: TGCAGCGCACTTGAAAACCCTCGTGGCGAGCAGTACTTC.

This clone was seen more than once but under ten times. This chain joins TRBV6-5 and TRBJ1-2, with 8 bases matching TRBD1. In germline, CDR1 is MNHEY, CDR2 SVGAGI. This CDR3 spans 15 amino acids. Trimming cost V 6 bases and J 2 bases; bases outside gene matches: 8. This CDR3 is CASRLQGGLNYGYTF. The CDR3, as DNA: TGTGCCAGCAGACTACAGGGGGGCCTAAACTATGGCTACACCTTC.

The V call is TRBV2, the J call TRBJ2-2, with TRBD1 matching 10 bases. Trimming removed 8 bases from V and 4 bases from J; junction bases left unmatched: 4. CDR1 is SNHLY and CDR2 is FYNNEI in the germline V gene. CDR3 length: 14 amino acids. The CDR3 region is CASARTGGTGELFF. In nucleotides, the CDR3 is TGTGCCAGCGCAAGGACAGGGGGCACCGGGGAGCTGTTTTTT.

V gene TRBV5-1 combines with J gene TRBJ2-3, with 15 positions matching TRBD2. J gave up 4 bases and V 4 bases, and 7 bases lay outside the gene matches. In germline, CDR1 is SGHRS, CDR2 YFSETQ. This CDR3 spans 17 amino acids. CDR3 loop: CASSLGLAGGQADTQYF. The DNA for the CDR3 is TGCGCCAGCAGCCTAGGACTAGCGGGGGGGCAAGCAGATACGCAGTATTTT. The whole variable domain, filled in from reference TRBV5-1 and TRBJ2-3, reads KAGVTQTPRYLIKTRGQQVTLSCSPISGHRSVSWYQQTPGQGLQFLFEYFSETQRNKGNFPGRFSGRQFSNSRSEMNVSTLELGDSALYLCASSLGLAGGQADTQYFGPGTRLTVL.

This clone was seen once. This chain uses TRBV27 with TRBJ2-1, with D possibly being TRBD2 (5 bases). V was pared by 0 bases and J by 7 bases, with 13 bases between. This CDR3 has 15 amino acids. CDR1 and CDR2 (germline): MNHEY, SMNVEV (reference sequence). In DNA form, the CDR3 reads TGTGCCAGCAGTTTATCGTTTCCCGGAGGTAATGAGCAGTTCTTC. Translation: CASSLSFPGGNEQFF.

This chain connects TRBV10-3 to TRBJ2-2, with 8 bases that match TRBD1. V lost 4 bases and J lost 2; bases outside the gene matches: 3. There are 15 residues in the CDR3. Germline values: CDR1 ENHRY, CDR2 SYGVKD. The CDR3 is CAISGTGTNTGELFF. CDR3 coding DNA: TGTGCCATCAGTGGGACAGGGACAAACACCGGGGAGCTGTTTTTT.

The chain links TRBV12-3 or TRBV12-4 to TRBJ1-5, with TRBD1 identical over 7 bases. The CDR3 is 12 amino acids. Losses at the gene ends were 5 bases for V and 5 bases for J; bases not matched to a gene: 0. The CDR3 bases are TGTGCCAGCAGTACAGGGGATCAGCCCCAGCATTTT. Translation gives CASSTGDQPQHF.

This chain connects TRBV2 to TRBJ1-2; 7 bases line up with TRBD1. CDR1 is SNHLY, CDR2 FYNNEI, per germline. The CDR3 length is 14 residues. V lost 7 bases and J lost 3; bases outside the gene matches: 8. Written as DNA, the CDR3 is TGTGCCAGCACAGAAGGGGGCGCCGACTATGGCTACACCTTC. Residues: CASTEGGADYGYTF.

The V and J genes are TRBV6-5 and TRBJ1-2, with a tentative D call TRBD1 (6 bases). V was pared by 6 bases and J by 3 bases, with 11 bases between. In germline, CDR1 is MNHEY, CDR2 SVGAGI. This CDR3 is built from 13 residues. The CDR3 reads CASSSRGYYGYTF. In DNA, the CDR3 is TGTGCCAGCAGCTCCAGGGGCTACTATGGCTACACCTTC.

This sequence joins TRBV7-2 and TRBJ2-3, with 7 nucleotides matching TRBD2. Germline-derived CDR1 and CDR2 are SGHTA and FQGNSA. Trimming cost V 4 bases and J 4 bases; bases outside gene matches: 5. The length of the CDR3 is 14 residues. The CDR3 protein is CASSSQLAADTQYF. The CDR3 coding sequence is TGTGCCAGCAGCTCGCAGCTAGCGGCAGATACGCAGTATTTT.